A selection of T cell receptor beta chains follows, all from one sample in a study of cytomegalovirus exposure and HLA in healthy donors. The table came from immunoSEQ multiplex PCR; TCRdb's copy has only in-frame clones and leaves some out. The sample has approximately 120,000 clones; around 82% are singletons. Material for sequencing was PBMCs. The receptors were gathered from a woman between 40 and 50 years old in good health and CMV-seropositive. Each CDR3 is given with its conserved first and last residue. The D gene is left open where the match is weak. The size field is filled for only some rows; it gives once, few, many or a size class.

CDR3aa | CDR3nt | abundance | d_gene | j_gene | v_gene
CASSLSSFEQYF | TGTGCCAGCAGCTTGTCTAGTTTCGAGCAGTACTTC | . | . | TRBJ2-7 | TRBV11-2
CASSSRRGASTDTQYF | TGTGCCAGCAGCTCGCGCAGGGGGGCTAGCACAGATACGCAGTATTTT | once | . | TRBJ2-3 | TRBV7-6
CASSYPRREAFF | TGTGCCAGCAGCTACCCCAGGAGGGAAGCTTTCTTT | . | . | TRBJ1-1 | TRBV28
CASSQSPGQEETQYF | TGCGCCAGCAGTCAATCCCCGGGACAGGAGGAGACCCAGTACTTC | . | TRBD1 | TRBJ2-5 | TRBV23-1
CASSLAPGLGAPPYEQYF | TGTGCCAGCAGCTTAGCACCGGGACTAGGGGCACCCCCCTACGAGCAGTACTTC | few | TRBD2 | TRBJ2-7 | TRBV11-2
CAWSRDRVTEAFF | TGTGCCTGGAGCCGGGACAGGGTCACTGAAGCTTTCTTT | . | TRBD1 | TRBJ1-1 | TRBV30
CASSRTRGWKDGYTF | TGTGCCAGCAGCCGGACCAGGGGTTGGAAAGATGGCTACACCTTC | . | . | TRBJ1-2 | TRBV27
CASRTSGIYNEQFF | TGTGCCAGCCGTACTAGCGGGATCTACAATGAGCAGTTCTTC | . | TRBD2 | TRBJ2-1 | TRBV27
CASSFSGAGRWETQYF | TGTGCCAGCAGTTTTTCGGGAGCGGGAAGGTGGGAGACCCAGTACTTC | . | TRBD2 | TRBJ2-5 | TRBV27
CASSLMGTGGADTQYF | TGTGCCAGCAGTTTGATGGGGACAGGGGGCGCGGATACGCAGTATTTT | . | TRBD1 | TRBJ2-3 | TRBV27